What follows are 23 T cell receptor beta chains derived from one specimen sequenced in a study of T cells in Graves' hyperthyroidism and ophthalmopathy. TCR beta CDR3 region amplification was performed from RNA transcripts. HTBI primers were the set used in a first-round RT-PCR of the TCR CDR3. TCRdb ran MiXCR on the multiplex PCR reads and lists one entry per CDR3 protein. This table holds about 130,000 distinct CDR3 sequences, approximately 20% found once. The source material was blood. Every receptor here comes from a woman aged 45 to 65 with Graves' hyperthyroidism that later progressed to Graves' ophthalmopathy.

This clonotype has more than one count but fewer than ten. The genes are TRBV27 and TRBJ2-1; 13 bases map to TRBD2. The CDR3 is 16 amino acids. The trim removed 7 bases at V and 10 bases at J, leaving 13 bases unmatched. The V gene's germline CDR1 is MNHEY and CDR2 SMNVEV (reference sequence). The CDR3 DNA reads TGTGCCAGCACCCTAAGTGGACTAGCGGGAGTCGAGGAGCAGTTCTTC. It translates to CASTLSGLAGVEEQFF.

This clonotype was seen ten or more times. The chain employs TRBV10-2 and TRBJ1-1; D remains ambiguous. CDR1 WSHSY and CDR2 SAAADI come from the germline V gene. This CDR3 spans 14 amino acids. V shed 4 bases and J shed 5 bases, with 14 bases lying between them. CDR3 protein: CASSGPRVGTEAFF. Written as DNA, the CDR3 is TGCGCCAGCAGTGGGCCTCGGGTCGGAACTGAAGCTTTCTTT.

In its sample, this clonotype was seen many times. This chain uses TRBV3-1 with TRBJ2-7; the match to TRBD2 covers 7 bases. CDR3 length equals 16 residues. Germline CDR1 reads LGHDT; CDR2 reads YNNKEL (reference sequence). The J segment lost 0 bases and the V segment lost 1 base, leaving 6 bases of the junction unmatched. DNA of the CDR3: TGTGCCAGCAGCCAAGGCGGGAGCTTTAGCTCCTACGAGCAGTACTTC. Translation: CASSQGGSFSSYEQYF.

This clonotype was counted many times. The CDR3 DNA reads as TGTGCCAGCAGTGTGATCACAGATACGCAGTATTTT. Its protein product is CASSVITDTQYF. The chain uses TRBV2 and TRBJ2-3; D is uncertain. The CDR3 length is 12 residues. V lost 4 bases to trimming and J lost 2 bases, with 4 bases between them. Germline CDR1 reads SNHLY; CDR2 reads FYNNEI.

This clonotype was seen ten or more times. The chain carries TRBV28 and TRBJ1-4, with unresolved D. This CDR3 contains 15 residues. Trimming removed 4 bases from V and 8 bases from J, with 17 bases in between. Per germline, CDR1 MDHEN and CDR2 SYDVKM. CDR3 DNA sequence: TGTGCCAGCAGTTCACCCTCTGGCAGTCCCGAAAAACTGTTTTTT. Protein: CASSSPSGSPEKLFF.

This clonotype was seen at least ten times. The V gene is TRBV7-2, the J gene TRBJ2-4, with TRBD1 matching 7 bases. CDR3 size: 13 residues. Germline CDR1 and CDR2: SGHTA and FQGNSA. Losses at the gene ends were 5 bases for V and 6 bases for J; bases not matched to a gene: 4. CDR3 nucleotide sequence: TGTGCCAGCAGCCAGGGACAGCCAAACATTCAGTACTTC. This codes for CASSQGQPNIQYF. The whole variable domain, remainder taken from reference TRBV7-2 and TRBJ2-4, is GAGVSQSPSNKVTEKGKDVELRCDPISGHTALYWYRQSLGQGLEFLIYFQGNSAPDKSGLPSDRFSAERTGGSVSTLTIQRTQQEDSAVYLCASSQGQPNIQYFGAGTRLSVL.

This clonotype was recorded many times. This chain uses TRBV29-1 with TRBJ2-1, with D possibly called TRBD1 or TRBD2 (6 bases each). CDR1 is SQVTM, CDR2 ANQGSEA, per germline. Trimming took off 4 bases at V and 5 bases at J, with 12 bases between the two ends. CDR3 length: 13 residues. CDR3 in DNA: TGCAGCGTTGGGAGGAGGGGGGACAATGAGCAGTTCTTC. Its protein product is CSVGRRGDNEQFF.

The V and J genes are TRBV9 and TRBJ2-1; D uncertain. Germline CDR1 SGDLS, CDR2 YYNGEE. The V and J ends lost 0 bases and 4 bases respectively, with 11 bases between them. The CDR3 is 15 amino acids. The CDR3 DNA sequence: TGTGCCAGCAGCGTAGGTTCGATGGGTTACAATGAGCAGTTCTTC. As protein: CASSVGSMGYNEQFF.

This chain joins TRBV15 and TRBJ2-3; no clear D. CDR1 and CDR2 from the germline V gene are LNHNV and YYDKDF (reference sequence). The CDR3 covers 12 residues. V was clipped by 1 base and J by 4 bases, with 3 bases between them. The CDR3 bases are TGTGCCACCAGCAGAGCTCCAGATACGCAGTATTTT. Translation gives CATSRAPDTQYF.

This clonotype was seen ten or more times. This rearrangement joins TRBV11-1 to TRBJ2-1; TRBD2 matches at 15 bases. Trimming removed 5 bases from V and 4 bases from J; junction bases left unmatched: 3. The CDR3 runs 16 residues. Germline CDR1 is SGHAT and CDR2 is FQDESV (reference sequence). CDR3 loop: CASSDGTSGGYNEQFF. DNA for the CDR3: TGTGCCAGCAGCGATGGGACTAGCGGGGGGTACAATGAGCAGTTCTTC.

As for this clonotype: This may be a read error, as it is one base from a much larger clone. V and J are TRBV15 and TRBJ2-5; unclear D gene. V lost 5 bases and J 5 bases, leaving 12 bases between the germline ends. Germline V gives CDR1 LNHNV, CDR2 YYDKDF (reference sequence). The CDR3 is 13 residues long. The DNA for the CDR3 is TGTGCCACCAGCGGAAAGATCGAGGAGACCCAGTACTTC. This gives the protein CATSGKIEETQYF.

The V gene is TRBV9, the J gene TRBJ2-1; no clear D. Germline CDR1 reads SGDLS; CDR2 reads YYNGEE. The CDR3 is 16 residues long. The V gene lost 4 bases and the J gene lost 1 base, with 15 bases spanning the gap. CDR3: CASSHRSDPSYNEQFF. The CDR3 DNA is TGTGCCAGCAGCCACAGATCCGACCCATCCTACAATGAGCAGTTCTTC. The full variable domain, rest sourced from reference TRBV9 and TRBJ2-1, is DSGVTQTPKHLITATGQRVTLRCSPRSGDLSVYWYQQSLDQGLQFLIQYYNGEERAKGNILERFSAQQFPDLHSELNLSSLELGDSALYFCASSHRSDPSYNEQFFGPGTRLTVL.

This clonotype was counted ten times or more. V usage is TRBV2 and J usage is TRBJ2-7, with TRBD2 identical over 8 bases. Trimming cost V 7 bases and J 2 bases; bases outside gene matches: 7. This CDR3 is 14 amino acids long. CDR1 is SNHLY and CDR2 is FYNNEI in the germline V gene. CDR3 region: CASNRLAGTYEQYF. CDR3 coding DNA: TGTGCCAGCAACCGATTAGCGGGAACCTACGAGCAGTACTTC.

The gene calls are TRBV19 and TRBJ2-1; D not resolved. The germline V and J ends were trimmed by 6 bases and 0 bases, with 12 bases remaining between them. This CDR3 comprises 15 residues. From germline, CDR1 is LNHDA and CDR2 SQIVND (reference sequence). The CDR3 spells CASRALRDSYNEQFF. The DNA for the CDR3 is TGTGCCAGTAGGGCCCTTAGGGACTCCTACAATGAGCAGTTCTTC.

This clonotype was seen repeatedly, ten times or more. The rearrangement joins TRBV28 to TRBJ2-5; perhaps D is TRBD1 or TRBD2 (7 bases each). The germline CDR1 and CDR2 sequences are MDHEN and SYDVKM. The CDR3 length is 15 residues. With 8 bases removed from V and 4 bases from J, the gap between germline ends came to 20 bases. The CDR3 protein is CASGDRATGGETQYF. The CDR3 DNA sequence: TGTGCCAGCGGGGACAGAGCAACGGGAGGAGAGACCCAGTACTTC.

As concerns this clonotype: This may stem from a read error, because a much larger clone lies one nucleotide away. This chain joins TRBV7-2 and TRBJ2-1; 12 bases map to TRBD2. Germline values: CDR1 SGHTA, CDR2 FQGNSA. The CDR3 runs 16 residues. The V gene end was trimmed by 5 bases and the J gene end by 6 bases; junction bases not matched to a gene: 8. The CDR3 protein is CASSPTQTSGSNEQFF. The CDR3 DNA reads TGTGCCAGCAGCCCCACCCAGACTAGCGGGAGCAATGAGCAGTTCTTC.

The J gene is TRBJ2-7, the V gene TRBV4-1; 7 bases map to TRBD1. The CDR3 has 13 residues. With V trimmed by 2 bases and J by 6 bases, 4 bases remained unmatched. The V gene's germline CDR1 is MGHRA and CDR2 YSYEKL. The CDR3 sequence is CASSQQTGSEQYF. The CDR3 DNA reads TGCGCCAGCAGCCAACAGACAGGGTCCGAGCAGTACTTC.

The V and J genes are TRBV28 and TRBJ2-5; D possibly uses TRBD1 or TRBD2 (5 bases each). The CDR3 loop spans 17 amino acids. Germline V gene sequence: CDR1 MDHEN, CDR2 SYDVKM. The V and J ends lost 5 bases and 5 bases respectively, with 24 bases between them. CDR3 coding DNA: TGTGCCAGCAGTCTAAGCGGAGAGGCAGGGTTAAAGGAGACCCAGTACTTC. Its protein product is CASSLSGEAGLKETQYF.

Only a few counts were recorded for this clonotype. CDR3 DNA: TGCGCCAGCAGCTTGAGTAATCATATGACCGATACGCAGTATTTT. It encodes CASSLSNHMTDTQYF. The chain couples TRBV5-1 to TRBJ2-3; no clear D. The germline gives CDR1 SGHRS, CDR2 YFSETQ. The CDR3 is made up of 15 amino acids. Trimming left V 1 base short and J 6 bases short, with 15 bases between.

This clonotype appeared a few times. The gene calls are TRBV6-1 and TRBJ2-1, with 11 bases fitting TRBD2. CDR3 length equals 17 residues. In germline, CDR1 is MNHNS, CDR2 SASEGT. V shed 4 bases, J shed 5 bases, and the junction held 10 bases outside the gene matches. The CDR3 loop is CASSANPGLAANNEQFF. CDR3 DNA sequence: TGTGCCAGCAGTGCGAACCCGGGACTAGCGGCAAACAATGAGCAGTTCTTC.

The chain joins TRBV19 to TRBJ2-1; perhaps TRBD2 as D (6 bases). In germline, CDR1 is LNHDA, CDR2 SQIVND (reference sequence). The CDR3 spans 14 residues. Trimming took 7 bases from V and 0 from J, leaving 10 bases between them. The CDR3 coding sequence is TGTGCCAGTAATGCGGGGAGCTCCTACAATGAGCAGTTCTTC. This gives the protein CASNAGSSYNEQFF. The whole variable domain, filled in from reference TRBV19 and TRBJ2-1, reads DGGITQSPKYLFRKEGQNVTLSCEQNLNHDAMYWYRQDPGQGLRLIYYSQIVNDFQKGDIAEGYSVSREKKESFPLTVTSAQKNPTAFYLCASNAGSSYNEQFFGPGTRLTVL.

The chain has TRBV7-8 and TRBJ1-1, with D tentatively TRBD1 (6 bases). There are 14 residues in the CDR3. The germline V and J ends were trimmed by 5 bases and 5 bases, with 15 bases remaining between them. Per germline, CDR1 SGHVS and CDR2 FQNEAQ. This CDR3 reads CASSPKTGQTEAFF. CDR3 nucleotide sequence: TGTGCCAGCAGCCCGAAGACAGGACAAACTGAAGCTTTCTTT.

This chain links TRBV14 with TRBJ2-5; no clear D. CDR1 SGHDN and CDR2 FVKESK come from the germline V gene. V gave up 0 bases and J gave up 1 base, with 9 bases separating them. The CDR3 has 15 amino acids. The CDR3 sequence is CASSQDLGRQETQYF. The CDR3 DNA sequence: TGTGCCAGCAGCCAAGATCTGGGCCGCCAAGAGACCCAGTACTTC. The entire variable domain, with the rest obtained from reference TRBV14 and TRBJ2-5, is as follows: EAGVTQFPSHSVIEKGQTVTLRCDPISGHDNLYWYRRVMGKEIKFLLHFVKESKQDESGMPNNRFLAERTGGTYSTLKVQPAELEDSGVYFCASSQDLGRQETQYFGPGTRLLVL.